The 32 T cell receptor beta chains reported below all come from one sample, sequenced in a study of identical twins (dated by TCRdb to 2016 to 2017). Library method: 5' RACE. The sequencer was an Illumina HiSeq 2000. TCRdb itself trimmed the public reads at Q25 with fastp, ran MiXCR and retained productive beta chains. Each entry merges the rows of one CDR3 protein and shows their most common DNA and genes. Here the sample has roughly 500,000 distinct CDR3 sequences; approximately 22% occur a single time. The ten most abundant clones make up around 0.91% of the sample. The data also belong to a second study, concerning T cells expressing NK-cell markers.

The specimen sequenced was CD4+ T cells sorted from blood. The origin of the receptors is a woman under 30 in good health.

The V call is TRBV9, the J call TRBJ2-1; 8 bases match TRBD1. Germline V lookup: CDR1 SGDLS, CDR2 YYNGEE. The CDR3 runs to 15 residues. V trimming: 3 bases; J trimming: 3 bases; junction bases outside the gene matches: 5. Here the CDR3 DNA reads TGTGCCAGCAGCGCCCACAGGGGGGTCTACAATGAGCAGTTCTTC. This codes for CASSAHRGVYNEQFF.

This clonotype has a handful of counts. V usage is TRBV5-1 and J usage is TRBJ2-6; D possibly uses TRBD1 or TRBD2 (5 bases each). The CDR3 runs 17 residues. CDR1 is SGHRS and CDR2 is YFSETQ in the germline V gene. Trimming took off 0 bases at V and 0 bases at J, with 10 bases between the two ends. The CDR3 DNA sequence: TGCGCCAGCAGCTTGGACTGGGGGAGCTCTGGGGCCAACGTCCTGACTTTC. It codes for CASSLDWGSSGANVLTF.

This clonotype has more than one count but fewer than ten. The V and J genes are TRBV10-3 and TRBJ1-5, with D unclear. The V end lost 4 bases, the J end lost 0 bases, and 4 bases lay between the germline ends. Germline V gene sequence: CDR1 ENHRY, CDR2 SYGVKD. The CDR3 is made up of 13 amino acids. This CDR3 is CAISGYSNQPQHF. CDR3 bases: TGTGCCATCAGTGGGTATAGCAATCAGCCCCAGCATTTT.

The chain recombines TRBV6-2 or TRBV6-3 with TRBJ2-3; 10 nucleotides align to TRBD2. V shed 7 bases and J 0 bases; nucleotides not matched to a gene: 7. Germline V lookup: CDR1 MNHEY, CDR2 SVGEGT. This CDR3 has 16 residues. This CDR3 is CASTDSGGSSTDTQYF. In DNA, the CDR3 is TGTGCCAGCACCGATAGCGGGGGGAGTAGCACAGATACGCAGTATTTT.

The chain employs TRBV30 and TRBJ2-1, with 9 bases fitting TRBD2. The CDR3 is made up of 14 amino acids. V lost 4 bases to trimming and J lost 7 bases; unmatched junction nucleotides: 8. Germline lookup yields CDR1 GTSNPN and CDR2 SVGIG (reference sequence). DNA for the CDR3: TGTGCCTGGAAGGCTAGCGGGGAGGGAAATGAGCAGTTCTTC. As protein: CAWKASGEGNEQFF.

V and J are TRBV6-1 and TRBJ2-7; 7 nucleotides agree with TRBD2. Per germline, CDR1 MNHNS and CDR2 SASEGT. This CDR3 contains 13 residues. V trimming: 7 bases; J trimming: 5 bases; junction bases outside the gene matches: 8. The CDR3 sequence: CASKAGGSHEQYF. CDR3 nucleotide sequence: TGTGCCAGCAAGGCAGGCGGGAGCCACGAGCAGTACTTC.

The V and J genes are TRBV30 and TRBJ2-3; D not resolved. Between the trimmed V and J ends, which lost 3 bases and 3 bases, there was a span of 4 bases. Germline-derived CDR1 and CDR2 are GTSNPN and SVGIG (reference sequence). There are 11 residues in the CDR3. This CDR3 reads CAWRRTDTQYF. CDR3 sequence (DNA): TGTGCCTGGAGGAGGACAGATACGCAGTATTTT. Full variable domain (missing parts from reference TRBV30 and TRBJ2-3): SQTIHQWPATLVQPVGSPLSLECTVEGTSNPNLYWYRQAAGRGLQLLFYSVGIGQISSEVPQNLSASRPQDRQFILSSKKLLLSDSGFYLCAWRRTDTQYFGPGTRLTVL.

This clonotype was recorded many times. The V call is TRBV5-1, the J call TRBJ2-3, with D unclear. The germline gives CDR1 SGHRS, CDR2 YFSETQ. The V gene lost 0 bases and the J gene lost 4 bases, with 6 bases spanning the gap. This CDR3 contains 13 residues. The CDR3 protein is CASSLVPADTQYF. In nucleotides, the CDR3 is TGCGCCAGCAGCTTGGTACCCGCAGATACGCAGTATTTT. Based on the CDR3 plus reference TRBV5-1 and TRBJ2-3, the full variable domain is KAGVTQTPRYLIKTRGQQVTLSCSPISGHRSVSWYQQTPGQGLQFLFEYFSETQRNKGNFPGRFSGRQFSNSRSEMNVSTLELGDSALYLCASSLVPADTQYFGPGTRLTVL.

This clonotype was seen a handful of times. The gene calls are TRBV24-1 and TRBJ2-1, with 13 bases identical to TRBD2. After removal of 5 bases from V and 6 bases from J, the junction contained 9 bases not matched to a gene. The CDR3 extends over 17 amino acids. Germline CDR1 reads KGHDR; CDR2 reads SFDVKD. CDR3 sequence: CATSGRSTSGRLNEQFF. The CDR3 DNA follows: TGTGCCACCAGTGGTCGCTCGACTAGCGGGAGGCTCAATGAGCAGTTCTTC.

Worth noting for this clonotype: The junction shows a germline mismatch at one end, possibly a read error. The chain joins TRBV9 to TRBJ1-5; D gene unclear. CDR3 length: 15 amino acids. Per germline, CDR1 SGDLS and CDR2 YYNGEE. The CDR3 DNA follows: TGTGCCAGCAGCGTAGCAGGAGATAGCAATCTGCCCCAGCATTTT. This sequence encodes CASSVAGDSNLPQHF.

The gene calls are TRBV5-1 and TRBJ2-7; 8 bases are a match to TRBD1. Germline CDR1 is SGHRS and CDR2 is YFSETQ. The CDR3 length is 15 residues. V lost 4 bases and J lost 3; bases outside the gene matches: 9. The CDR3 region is CASSVTGQDYYEQYF. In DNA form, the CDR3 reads TGCGCCAGCAGCGTGACGGGACAGGATTACTACGAGCAGTACTTC.

CDR3 bases: TGCGCCAGCAGCTTGGAAGATAGGAACACCGGGGAGCTGTTTTTT. This sequence encodes CASSLEDRNTGELFF. The V call is TRBV5-1, the J call TRBJ2-2; D call uncertain. CDR3 length equals 15 residues. The germline CDR1 and CDR2 sequences are SGHRS and YFSETQ. Trimming pared 0 bases from V and 1 base from J, leaving 7 bases between.

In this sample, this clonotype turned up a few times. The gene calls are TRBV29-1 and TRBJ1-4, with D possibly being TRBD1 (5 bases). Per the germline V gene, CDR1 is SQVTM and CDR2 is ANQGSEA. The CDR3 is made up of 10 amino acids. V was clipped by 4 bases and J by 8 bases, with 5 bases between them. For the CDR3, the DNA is TGCAGCGTTGGGGGGGAAAAACTGTTTTTT. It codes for CSVGGEKLFF.

CDR3 DNA: TGCGCCAGCAGCCAAGGGTCCCAGGGAGGGGACACCGGGGAGCTGTTTTTT. Its protein product is CASSQGSQGGDTGELFF. V gene TRBV4-3 combines with J gene TRBJ2-2, with TRBD2 identical over 7 bases. Germline CDR1 LGHNA, CDR2 YSLEER. After removal of 1 base from V and 3 bases from J, the junction contained 8 bases not matched to a gene. The CDR3 is 17 amino acids.

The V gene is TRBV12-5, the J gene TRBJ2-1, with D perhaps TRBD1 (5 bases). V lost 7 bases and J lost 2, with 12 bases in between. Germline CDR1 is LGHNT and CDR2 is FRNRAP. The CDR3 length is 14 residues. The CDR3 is CASVLGVPYNEQFF. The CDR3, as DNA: TGTGCTAGTGTATTAGGGGTCCCCTACAATGAGCAGTTCTTC. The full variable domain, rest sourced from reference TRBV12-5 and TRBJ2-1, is DARVTQTPRHKVTEMGQEVTMRCQPILGHNTVFWYRQTMMQGLELLAYFRNRAPLDDSGMPKDRFSAEMPDATLATLKIQPSEPRDSAVYFCASVLGVPYNEQFFGPGTRLTVL.

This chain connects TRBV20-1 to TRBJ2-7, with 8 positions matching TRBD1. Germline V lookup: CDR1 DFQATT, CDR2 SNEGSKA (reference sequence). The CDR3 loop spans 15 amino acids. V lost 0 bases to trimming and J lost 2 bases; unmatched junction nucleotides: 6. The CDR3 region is CSARDRGTGAYEQYF. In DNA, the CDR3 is TGCAGTGCTAGAGACCGGGGGACAGGCGCCTACGAGCAGTACTTC.

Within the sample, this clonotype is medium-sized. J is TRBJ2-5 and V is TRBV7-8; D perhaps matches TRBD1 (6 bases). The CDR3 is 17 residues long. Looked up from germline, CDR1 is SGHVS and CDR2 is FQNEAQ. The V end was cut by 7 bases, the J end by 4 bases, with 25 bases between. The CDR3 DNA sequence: TGTGCCAGCATCCCGGGGACAACGGCAGGATTGGTAGAGACCCAGTACTTC. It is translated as CASIPGTTAGLVETQYF.

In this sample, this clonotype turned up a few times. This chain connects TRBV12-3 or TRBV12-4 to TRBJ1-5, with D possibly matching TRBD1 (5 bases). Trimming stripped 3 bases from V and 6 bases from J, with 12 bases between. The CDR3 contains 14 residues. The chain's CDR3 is CASSFYRGSQPQHF. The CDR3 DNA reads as TGTGCCAGCAGTTTTTATCGGGGGAGTCAGCCCCAGCATTTT.

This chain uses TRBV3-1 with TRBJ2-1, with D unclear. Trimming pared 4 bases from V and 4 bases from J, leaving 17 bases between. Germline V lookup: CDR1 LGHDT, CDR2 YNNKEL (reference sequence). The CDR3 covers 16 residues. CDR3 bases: TGTGCCAGCAGCCCGGAAGCTCTGGACGTATACAATGAGCAGTTCTTC. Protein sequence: CASSPEALDVYNEQFF.

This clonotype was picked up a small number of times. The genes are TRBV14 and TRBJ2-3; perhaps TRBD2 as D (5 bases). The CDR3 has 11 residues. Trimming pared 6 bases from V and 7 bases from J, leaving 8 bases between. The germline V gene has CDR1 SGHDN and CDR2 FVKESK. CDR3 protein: CASSPGNTQYF. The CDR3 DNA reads TGTGCCAGCAGTCCGGGGAATACGCAGTATTTT.

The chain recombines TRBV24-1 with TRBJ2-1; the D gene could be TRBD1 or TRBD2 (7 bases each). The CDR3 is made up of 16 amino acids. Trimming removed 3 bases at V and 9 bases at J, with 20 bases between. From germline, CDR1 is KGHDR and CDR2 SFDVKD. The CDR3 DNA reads TGTGCCACCAGTGATAGGGAGCGGGACAGAGGGTTTGAGCAGTTCTTC. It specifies CATSDRERDRGFEQFF.

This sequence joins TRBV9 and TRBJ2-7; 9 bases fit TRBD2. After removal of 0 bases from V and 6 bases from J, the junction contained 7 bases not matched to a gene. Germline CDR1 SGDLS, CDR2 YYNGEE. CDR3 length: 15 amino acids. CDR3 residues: CASSVAAGGYSEQYF. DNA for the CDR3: TGTGCCAGCAGCGTAGCAGCGGGAGGTTATAGCGAGCAGTACTTC. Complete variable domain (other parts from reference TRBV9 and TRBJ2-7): DSGVTQTPKHLITATGQRVTLRCSPRSGDLSVYWYQQSLDQGLQFLIQYYNGEERAKGNILERFSAQQFPDLHSELNLSSLELGDSALYFCASSVAAGGYSEQYFGPGTRLTVT.

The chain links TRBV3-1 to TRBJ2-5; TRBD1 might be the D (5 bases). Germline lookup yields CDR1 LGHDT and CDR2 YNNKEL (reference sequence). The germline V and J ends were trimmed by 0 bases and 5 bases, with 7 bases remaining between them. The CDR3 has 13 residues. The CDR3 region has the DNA TGTGCCAGCAGCCAAGAGCACAGGGAGACCCAGTACTTC. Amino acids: CASSQEHRETQYF.

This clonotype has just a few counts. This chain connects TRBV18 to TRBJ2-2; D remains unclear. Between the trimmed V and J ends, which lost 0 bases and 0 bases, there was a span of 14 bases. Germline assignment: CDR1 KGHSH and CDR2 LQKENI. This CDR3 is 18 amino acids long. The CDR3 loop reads CASSPPVGMTTNTGELFF. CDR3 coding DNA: TGTGCCAGCTCACCACCGGTAGGAATGACGACGAACACCGGGGAGCTGTTTTTT.

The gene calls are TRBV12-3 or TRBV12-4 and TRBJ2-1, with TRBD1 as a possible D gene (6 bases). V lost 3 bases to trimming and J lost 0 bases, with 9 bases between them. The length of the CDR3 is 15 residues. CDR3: CASSFRGFSYNEQFF. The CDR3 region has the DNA TGTGCCAGCAGTTTCAGGGGTTTCTCCTACAATGAGCAGTTCTTC.

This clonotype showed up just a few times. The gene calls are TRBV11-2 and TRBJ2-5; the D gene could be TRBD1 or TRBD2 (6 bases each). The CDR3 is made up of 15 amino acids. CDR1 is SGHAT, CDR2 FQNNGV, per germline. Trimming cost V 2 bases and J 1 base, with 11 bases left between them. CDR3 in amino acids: CASSLMGGLQETQYF. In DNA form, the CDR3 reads TGTGCCAGCAGCTTAATGGGGGGCCTCCAAGAGACCCAGTACTTC. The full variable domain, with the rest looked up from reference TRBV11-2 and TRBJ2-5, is EAGVAQSPRYKIIEKRQSVAFWCNPISGHATLYWYQQILGQGPKLLIQFQNNGVVDDSQLPKDRFSAERLKGVDSTLKIQPAKLEDSAVYLCASSLMGGLQETQYFGPGTRLLVL.

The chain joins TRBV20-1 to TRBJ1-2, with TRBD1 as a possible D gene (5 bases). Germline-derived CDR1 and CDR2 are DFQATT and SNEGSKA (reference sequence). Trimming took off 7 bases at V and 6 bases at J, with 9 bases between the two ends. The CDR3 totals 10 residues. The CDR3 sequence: CSGDGNGYTF. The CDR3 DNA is TGCAGTGGGGACGGCAATGGCTACACCTTC.

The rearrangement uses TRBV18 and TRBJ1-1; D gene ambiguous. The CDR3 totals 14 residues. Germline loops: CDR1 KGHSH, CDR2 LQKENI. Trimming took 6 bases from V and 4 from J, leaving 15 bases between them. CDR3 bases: TGTGCCAGCTCCAACCGCATATGGGGCACTGAAGCTTTCTTT. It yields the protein CASSNRIWGTEAFF.

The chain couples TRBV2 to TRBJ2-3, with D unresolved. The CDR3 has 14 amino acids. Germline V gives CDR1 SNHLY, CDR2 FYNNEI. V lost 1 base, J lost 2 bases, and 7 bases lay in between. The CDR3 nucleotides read TGTGCCAGCAGTGAAGGGGGTAACACAGATACGCAGTATTTT. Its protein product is CASSEGGNTDTQYF.

The CDR3 nucleotides read TGTGCCAGCAGTCCCGGACGGAGCTCCTACGAGCAGTACTTC. It yields the protein CASSPGRSSYEQYF. V and J are TRBV6-1 and TRBJ2-7, with D hard to call. The V gene lost 5 bases and the J gene lost 0 bases, with 11 bases spanning the gap. Germline assignment: CDR1 MNHNS and CDR2 SASEGT. The CDR3 is 14 amino acids.

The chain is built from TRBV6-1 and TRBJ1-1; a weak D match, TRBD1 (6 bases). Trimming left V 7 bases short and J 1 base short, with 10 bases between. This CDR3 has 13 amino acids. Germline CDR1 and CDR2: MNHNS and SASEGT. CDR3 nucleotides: TGTGCCAGCACCTTGGACAGGAACACTGAAGCTTTCTTT. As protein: CASTLDRNTEAFF.

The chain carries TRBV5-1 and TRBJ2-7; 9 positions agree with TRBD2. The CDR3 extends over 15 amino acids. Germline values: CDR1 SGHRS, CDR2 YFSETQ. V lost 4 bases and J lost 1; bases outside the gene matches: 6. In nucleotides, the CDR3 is TGCGCCAGCAGCGGTAGCGGGAGTCGGTCCTACGAGCAGTACTTC. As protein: CASSGSGSRSYEQYF.